The 23 T cell receptor beta chains below come from one sample, sequenced in a study of blood T cells in healthy people across ages. Alongside a J-beta primer mix, a sample-barcoded 5' primer served in a second PCR lasting roughly 7 to 11 cycles. A single record per CDR3 protein comes from TCRdb applying MiXCR to the 5' RACE reads. The table includes some 900,000 distinct CDR3 sequences, approximately 49% detected once. Sequenced: blood. These receptors were obtained from a man aged 25 to 40 in good health.

The CDR3 spells CSASPGGLYNEQYF. CDR3 nucleotides: TGCAGTGCTAGCCCCGGGGGCTTGTACAATGAGCAGTACTTC. The V call is TRBV20-1, the J call TRBJ2-1; the D gene could be TRBD1 or TRBD2 (6 bases each). With the DNA end fitting TRBJ2-7 better, the J assignment may be wrong. The CDR3 contains 14 residues. CDR1 and CDR2 from the germline V gene are DFQATT and SNEGSKA (reference sequence).

DNA for the CDR3: TGTGCCTGGAGTTCCCGACAGACTAGCGGGGGCTACAATGAGCAGTTCTTC. It specifies CAWSSRQTSGGYNEQFF. The chain joins TRBV30 to TRBJ2-1; 12 bases agree with TRBD2. Germline V CDR1 and CDR2: GTSNPN, SVGIG (reference sequence). Trimming took 2 bases from V and 3 from J; bases not matched to a gene: 8. CDR3 size: 17 residues.

This clonotype came up a few times. The chain uses TRBV6-5 and TRBJ2-7; D could derive from TRBD1 or TRBD2 (5 bases each). The ends were cut back, 2 bases at V and 4 bases at J, with 15 bases in the middle. The CDR3 is 15 amino acids. Per germline, CDR1 MNHEY and CDR2 SVGAGI. The CDR3 nucleotides are TGTGCCAGCAGTTACAGGGGACCGAGGCCTTACGAGCAGTACTTC. Amino acid sequence: CASSYRGPRPYEQYF.

This CDR3 reads CASSLTGTGGTEAFF. In nucleotides, the CDR3 is TGTGCCAGCAGCCTAACCGGGACAGGGGGGACTGAAGCTTTCTTT. The chain recombines TRBV6-6 with TRBJ1-1; TRBD1 aligns across 11 bases. The V gene's germline CDR1 is MNHNY and CDR2 SVGAGI (reference sequence). The CDR3 extends over 15 amino acids. V gave up 6 bases and J gave up 5 bases; unmatched junction bases: 8.

This sequence joins TRBV5-6 and TRBJ2-1, with D perhaps TRBD2 (5 bases). This CDR3 has 16 amino acids. The germline V gene encodes CDR1 SGHDT and CDR2 YYEEEE. V was clipped by 0 bases and J by 10 bases, with 20 bases between them. Here the CDR3 reads CASSLAGGWSSYEQFF. The CDR3 DNA reads as TGTGCCAGCAGCTTGGCGGGCGGGTGGAGCTCCTACGAGCAGTTCTTC.

The CDR3 here is CAISEPRGTGGTF. DNA for the CDR3: TGTGCCATCAGTGAACCAAGGGGTACAGGGGGCACCTTC. The chain is built from TRBV10-3 and TRBJ1-2, with TRBD1 matching over 8 bases. Germline values: CDR1 ENHRY, CDR2 SYGVKD. With 3 bases clipped from V and 13 bases from J, the junction kept 10 bases outside the gene matches. This CDR3 is built from 13 residues.

This chain joins TRBV7-2 and TRBJ1-1, with D uncertain. This CDR3 contains 13 residues. Germline assignment: CDR1 SGHTA and CDR2 FQGNSA. V dropped 9 bases and J dropped 1 base, with 12 bases sitting between them. The CDR3 region has the DNA TGTGCCAGTGCGGGTATACGGAACACTGAAGCTTTCTTT. Translation gives CASAGIRNTEAFF.

This clonotype showed up just a few times. V and J are TRBV20-1 and TRBJ1-2, with D unresolved. This CDR3 spans 12 amino acids. Germline loops: CDR1 DFQATT, CDR2 SNEGSKA (reference sequence). V was cut by 3 bases and J by 2 bases, with 7 bases left in between. CDR3 sequence (DNA): TGCAGTGCTAGTGGGCGGAACTATGGCTACACCTTC. As protein: CSASGRNYGYTF.

This sequence joins TRBV20-1 and TRBJ2-5, with D uncertain. This CDR3 comprises 12 residues. Trimming stripped 4 bases from V and 1 base from J, with 7 bases between. CDR1 is DFQATT, CDR2 SNEGSKA, per germline (reference sequence). The chain's CDR3 is CSANGFQETQYF. Here the CDR3 DNA reads TGCAGTGCTAACGGCTTCCAAGAGACCCAGTACTTC.

This clonotype has a single count. A much bigger clone sits one base away, suggesting this may be a read error. The chain combines TRBV4-1 with TRBJ1-5; D is unclear. Germline loops: CDR1 MGHRA, CDR2 YSYEKL. The CDR3 length is 14 residues. In nucleotides, the CDR3 is TGCACCAGCAGCCAAGCACCCCAGTATCAGCCCCAGCATTTT. As protein: CTSSQAPQYQPQHF.

The chain uses TRBV6-2 or TRBV6-3 and TRBJ2-1; 9 nucleotides match TRBD2. Germline V gene sequence: CDR1 MNHEY, CDR2 SVGEGT. The CDR3 runs 16 residues. V shed 2 bases, J shed 8 bases, and the junction held 10 bases outside the gene matches. The CDR3: CASSYTPGLAEHEQFF. CDR3 coding DNA: TGTGCCAGCAGTTACACTCCGGGACTAGCAGAACATGAGCAGTTCTTC.

Concerning this clonotype itself: One end of the junction does not line up with germline, which may come from a read error. CDR3 nucleotides: TGTGCCAGCAGCTTACAAGAGACCCGGTACTTC. Translating gives CASSLQETRYF. V is TRBV11-2 and J is TRBJ2-5; D is undetermined. CDR1 is SGHAT and CDR2 is FQNNGV in the germline V gene. There are 11 residues in the CDR3.

There are a few counts of this clonotype. The chain couples TRBV4-2 to TRBJ2-1; a weak D match, TRBD1 (6 bases). V gave up 0 bases and J gave up 4 bases, with 16 bases separating them. This CDR3 comprises 17 residues. Germline CDR1 is LGHNA and CDR2 is YNFKEQ. The CDR3 reads CASSQDSQGIGYNEQFF. In DNA form, the CDR3 reads TGTGCCAGCAGCCAAGATTCCCAGGGGATAGGGTACAATGAGCAGTTCTTC.

The J gene is TRBJ2-1, the V gene TRBV20-1, with a possible D match to TRBD2 (5 bases). The V gene's germline CDR1 is DFQATT and CDR2 SNEGSKA (reference sequence). V was cut by 0 bases and J by 4 bases, with 13 bases left in between. The CDR3 covers 15 residues. The chain's CDR3 is CSARDRRGTYNEQFF. The CDR3, as DNA: TGCAGTGCTAGAGATCGCCGGGGAACATACAATGAGCAGTTCTTC.

The chain carries TRBV18 and TRBJ2-7; the D gene is possibly TRBD2 (6 bases). The CDR3 extends over 15 amino acids. Trimming pared 4 bases from V and 3 bases from J, leaving 16 bases between. The germline V gene has CDR1 KGHSH and CDR2 LQKENI. CDR3 nucleotide sequence: TGTGCCAGCTCACGACCCCCGGAGGGGATCTACGAGCAGTACTTC. This gives the protein CASSRPPEGIYEQYF.

In its sample, this clonotype was seen a few times. The chain combines TRBV29-1 with TRBJ2-5, with a tentative D call TRBD1 (5 bases). The germline CDR1 and CDR2 sequences are SQVTM and ANQGSEA. V shed 0 bases and J shed 4 bases, with 12 bases lying between them. There are 14 residues in the CDR3. The CDR3 region has the DNA TGCAGCGTTGAAGATCCACAGGCCCTAGAGACCCAGTACTTC. It codes for CSVEDPQALETQYF.

The J gene is TRBJ2-3, the V gene TRBV28, with TRBD1 identical over 8 bases. The CDR3 is 15 amino acids. J lost 8 bases, V lost 5 bases, and 12 bases had no gene match. Germline CDR1 MDHEN, CDR2 SYDVKM. The CDR3 is CASSRTGGPAGTQYF. Here the CDR3 DNA reads TGTGCCAGCAGTCGAACAGGGGGTCCCGCGGGTACGCAGTATTTT. The entire variable domain, with the rest obtained from reference TRBV28 and TRBJ2-3, is as follows: DVKVTQSSRYLVKRTGEKVFLECVQDMDHENMFWYRQDPGLGLRLIYFSYDVKMKEKGDIPEGYSVSREKKERFSLILESASTNQTSMYLCASSRTGGPAGTQYFGPGTRLTVL.

This chain joins TRBV6-5 and TRBJ2-5; D perhaps matches TRBD2 (7 bases). Deletions cut 6 bases from V and 11 bases from J, with 28 bases between. The CDR3 has 16 amino acids. Germline loops: CDR1 MNHEY, CDR2 SVGAGI. This CDR3 reads CASRLTWGGAYNEQYF. CDR3 sequence (DNA): TGTGCCAGCAGACTTACGTGGGGGGGGGCTTACAATGAGCAGTACTTC.

This clonotype has a handful of counts. The rearrangement uses TRBV29-1 and TRBJ1-2, with D perhaps TRBD1 (5 bases). The CDR3 runs 14 residues. Deletions cut 5 bases from V and 8 bases from J, with 21 bases between. Germline CDR1 SQVTM, CDR2 ANQGSEA. The CDR3 region has the DNA TGCAGCGTTCAATTTGCGGTGGAGGGGAAGGGCTACACCTTC. The encoded protein is CSVQFAVEGKGYTF.

A note on this clonotype: One end of the junction is discordant with germline, which a read error may explain. The chain carries TRBV5-1 and TRBJ1-1, with no clear D. The CDR3 contains 14 residues. Looked up from germline, CDR1 is SGHRS and CDR2 is YFSETQ. The CDR3 nucleotides are TGCACCAGCAGCGCGACGGTAATGAACACTGAAGCTTTCTTT. Protein sequence: CTSSATVMNTEAFF.

The rearrangement uses TRBV4-1 and TRBJ2-1; possibly TRBD1 for D (8 bases). The DNA end is more similar to TRBJ2-7, so the J call may be wrong. The CDR3 sequence is 18 residues long. Per germline, CDR1 MGHRA and CDR2 YSYEKL. The CDR3 nucleotides read TGCGCCAGCAGCCAAGAGGGGAGGGACAGGCCATTCTACAATGAGCAGTACTTC. Its protein is CASSQEGRDRPFYNEQYF.

The sample holds many counts of this clonotype. The junction departs from the called germline gene at one end, perhaps through a read error. V and J are TRBV5-6 and TRBJ2-2; 10 positions match TRBD1. This CDR3 is 15 amino acids long. Germline V gene data show CDR1 as SGHDT and CDR2 as YYEEEE. For the CDR3, the DNA is TGCGCCAGCAGCTTAGGACAGGGGGACACCGGGGAGCTGTTTTTT. Its protein product is CASSLGQGDTGELFF.

This clonotype appeared many times. This chain joins TRBV28 and TRBJ2-1, with a possible D match to TRBD2 (5 bases). Germline CDR1 and CDR2: MDHEN and SYDVKM. Trimming left V 7 bases short and J 2 bases short, with 6 bases between. The CDR3 totals 12 residues. The CDR3 reads CASTGTYNEQFF. The DNA for the CDR3 is TGTGCCAGCACGGGAACCTACAATGAGCAGTTCTTC. The full variable domain, with the rest looked up from reference TRBV28 and TRBJ2-1, is DVKVTQSSRYLVKRTGEKVFLECVQDMDHENMFWYRQDPGLGLRLIYFSYDVKMKEKGDIPEGYSVSREKKERFSLILESASTNQTSMYLCASTGTYNEQFFGPGTRLTVL.